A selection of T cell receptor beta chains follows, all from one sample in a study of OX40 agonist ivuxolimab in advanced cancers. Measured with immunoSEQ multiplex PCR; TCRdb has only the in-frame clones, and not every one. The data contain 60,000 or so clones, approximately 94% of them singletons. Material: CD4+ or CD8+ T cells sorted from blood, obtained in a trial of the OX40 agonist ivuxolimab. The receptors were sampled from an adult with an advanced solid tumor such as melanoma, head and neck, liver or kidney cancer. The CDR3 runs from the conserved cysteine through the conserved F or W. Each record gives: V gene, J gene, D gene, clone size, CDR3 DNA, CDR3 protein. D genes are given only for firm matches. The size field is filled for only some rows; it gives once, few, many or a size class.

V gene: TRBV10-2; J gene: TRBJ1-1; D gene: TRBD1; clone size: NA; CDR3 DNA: TGCGCCAGCAGTCGTGACAGGGTGGGCACTGAAGCTTTCTTT; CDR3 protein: CASSRDRVGTEAFF
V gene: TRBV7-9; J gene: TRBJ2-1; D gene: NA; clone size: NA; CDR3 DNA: TGTGCCAGCAGCGCCGGGACCCTCGGCAATGAGCAGTTCTTC; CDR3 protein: CASSAGTLGNEQFF
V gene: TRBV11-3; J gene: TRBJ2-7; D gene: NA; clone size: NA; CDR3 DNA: TGTGCCAGCAGCTTAGGTTCCGAGCAGTACTTC; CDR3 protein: CASSLGSEQYF
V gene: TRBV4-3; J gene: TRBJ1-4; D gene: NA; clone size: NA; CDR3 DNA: TGCGCCAGCAGCCAAGAAGGAATCACAGTCAACGAAAAACTGTTTTTT; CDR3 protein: CASSQEGITVNEKLFF
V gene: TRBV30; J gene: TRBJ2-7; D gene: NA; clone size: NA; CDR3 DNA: TGTGCCTGGAGGGAGCGGAGCTCCTACGAGCAGTACTTC; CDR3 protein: CAWRERSSYEQYF
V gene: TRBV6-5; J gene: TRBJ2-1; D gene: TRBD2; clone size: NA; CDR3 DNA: TGTGCCAGCAGTCTAGGGACTAGCGGGAGCGATGAGCAGTTCTTC; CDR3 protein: CASSLGTSGSDEQFF
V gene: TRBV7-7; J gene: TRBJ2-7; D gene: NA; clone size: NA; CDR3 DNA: TGTGCTAGCAGCTTAAGGGAGACCTACGAGCAGTACTTC; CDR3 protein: CASSLRETYEQYF
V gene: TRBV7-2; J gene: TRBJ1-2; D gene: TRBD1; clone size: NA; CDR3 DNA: TGTGCCAGCAGCTTAGGAGGGGGCGGCTACACCTTC; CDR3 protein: CASSLGGGGYTF
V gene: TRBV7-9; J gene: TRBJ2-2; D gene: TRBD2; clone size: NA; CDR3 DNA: TGTGCCAGCAGCTTAGCGCGGGAGAGACCCACCGGGGAGCTGTTTTTT; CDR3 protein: CASSLARERPTGELFF
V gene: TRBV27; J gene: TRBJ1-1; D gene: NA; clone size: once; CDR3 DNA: TGTGCCAGCAGTTTGAATCGGGAGACGAACACTGAAGCTTTCTTT; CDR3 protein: CASSLNRETNTEAFF
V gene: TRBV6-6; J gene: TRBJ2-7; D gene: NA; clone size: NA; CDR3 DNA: TGTGCCAGCGACAGCTTCTTCGGGGACGAGCAGTACTTC; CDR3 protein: CASDSFFGDEQYF
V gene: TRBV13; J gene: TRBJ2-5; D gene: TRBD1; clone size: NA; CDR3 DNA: TGTGCCAGCAGCTTACGCCGGGACAGGGAAGAGACCCAGTACTTC; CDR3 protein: CASSLRRDREETQYF
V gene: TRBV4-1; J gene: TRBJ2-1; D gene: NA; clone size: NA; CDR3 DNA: TGCGCCAGCAGCCAAATCACCTACGGGTCCTACAATGAGCAGTTCTTC; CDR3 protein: CASSQITYGSYNEQFF
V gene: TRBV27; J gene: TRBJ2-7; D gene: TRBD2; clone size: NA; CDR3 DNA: TGTGCCAGCAGCCCCTATCCGGGACTAGCGTCCCACGAGCAGTACTTC; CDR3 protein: CASSPYPGLASHEQYF
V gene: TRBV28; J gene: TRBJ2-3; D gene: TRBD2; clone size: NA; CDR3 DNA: TGTGCCAGCAGTTTACTAATAGCGGGAGGTCCGGCAGATACGCAGTATTTT; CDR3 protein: CASSLLIAGGPADTQYF
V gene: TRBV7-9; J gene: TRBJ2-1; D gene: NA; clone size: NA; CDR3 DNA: TGTGCCAGCAGCTTGGGGCAGGGTAGGAGCAATGAGCAGTTCTTC; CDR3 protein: CASSLGQGRSNEQFF
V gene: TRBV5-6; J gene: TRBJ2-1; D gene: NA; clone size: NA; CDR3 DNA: TGTGCCAGCAGCTCCGGGAATTACAATGAGCAGTTCTTC; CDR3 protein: CASSSGNYNEQFF
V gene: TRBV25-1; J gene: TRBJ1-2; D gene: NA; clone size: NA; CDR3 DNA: TGTGCCAGCAGTGAGCGGGGGGCGAACTATGGCTACACCTTC; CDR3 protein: CASSERGANYGYTF
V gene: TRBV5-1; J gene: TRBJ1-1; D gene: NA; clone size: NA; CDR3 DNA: TGCGCCAGCAGCTTGTATGGTGTGGGGAGGGCTGAAGCTTTCTTT; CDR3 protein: CASSLYGVGRAEAFF
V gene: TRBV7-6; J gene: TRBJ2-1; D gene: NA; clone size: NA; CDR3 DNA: TGTGCCAGCAGCCCCACCCCCGGGGAAGTCCCCTACAATGAGCAGTTCTTC; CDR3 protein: CASSPTPGEVPYNEQFF
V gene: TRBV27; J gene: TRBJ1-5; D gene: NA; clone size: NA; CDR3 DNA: TGTGCCAGCAGTTTACTATCTAGCAATCAGCCCCAGCATTTT; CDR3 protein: CASSLLSSNQPQHF
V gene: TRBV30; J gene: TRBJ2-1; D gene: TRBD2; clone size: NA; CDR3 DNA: TGTGCCTGGAGTGTTGCCAGCGGGAGGCCGGGTGAGCAGTTCTTC; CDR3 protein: CAWSVASGRPGEQFF